These 2 T cell receptor beta chains came from one sample sequenced in a study of blood T cell repertoires in COVID-19. TCRdb's copy holds only in-frame clones and misses some; the assay was immunoSEQ multiplex PCR. The sample has some 200,000 clones, 80% to 90% seen once. Sequencing was carried out using PBMCs or T cells enriched from blood (not recorded which). All receptors derive from a woman aged 18-29 years who had recovered from COVID-19.

V usage is TRBV19 and J usage is TRBJ1-5; a possible D gene is TRBD1 (5 bases). The germline gives CDR1 LNHDA, CDR2 SQIVND (reference sequence). The CDR3 covers 15 residues. Deletions cut 4 bases from V and 4 bases from J, with 14 bases between. The CDR3, as DNA: TGTGCCAGTAGTACCGGGTCAGGGTTAAATCAGCCCCAGCATTTT. This codes for CASSTGSGLNQPQHF.

The rearrangement joins TRBV3-1 (or the pseudogene TRBV3-2) to TRBJ2-1, with 13 bases matching TRBD2. V lost 7 bases to trimming and J lost 5 bases; unmatched junction nucleotides: 20. CDR3 length: 20 residues. The germline CDR1 and CDR2 sequences are LGHDT and YNNKEL (reference sequence). The CDR3 coding sequence is TGTGCCAGCACCCGATTTAAACTACTAGCGGGGGGGCCTGCGGACAATGAGCAGTTCTTC. Encoded protein: CASTRFKLLAGGPADNEQFF.